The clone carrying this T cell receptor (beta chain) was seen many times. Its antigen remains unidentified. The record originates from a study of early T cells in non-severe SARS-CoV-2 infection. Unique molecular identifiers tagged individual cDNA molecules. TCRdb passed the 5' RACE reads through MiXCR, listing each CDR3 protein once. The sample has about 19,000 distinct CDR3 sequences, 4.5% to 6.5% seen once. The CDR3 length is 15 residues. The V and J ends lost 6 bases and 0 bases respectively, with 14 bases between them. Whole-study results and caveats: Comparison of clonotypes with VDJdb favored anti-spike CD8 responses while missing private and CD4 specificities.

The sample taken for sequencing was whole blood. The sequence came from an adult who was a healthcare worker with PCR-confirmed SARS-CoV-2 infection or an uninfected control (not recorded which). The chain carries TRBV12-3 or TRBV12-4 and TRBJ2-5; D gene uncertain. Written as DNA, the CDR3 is TGTGCCAGCAGACCAAATCTAGAGTACCAAGAGACCCAGTACTTC. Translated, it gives CASRPNLEYQETQYF.